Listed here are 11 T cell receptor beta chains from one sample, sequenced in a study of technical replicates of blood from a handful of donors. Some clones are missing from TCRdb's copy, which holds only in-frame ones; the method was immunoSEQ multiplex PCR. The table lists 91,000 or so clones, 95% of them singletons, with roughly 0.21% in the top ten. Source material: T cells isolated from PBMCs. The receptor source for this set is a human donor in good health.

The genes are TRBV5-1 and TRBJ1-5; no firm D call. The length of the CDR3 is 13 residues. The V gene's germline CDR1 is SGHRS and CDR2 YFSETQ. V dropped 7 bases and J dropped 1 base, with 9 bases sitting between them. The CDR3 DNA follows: TGCGCCAGCTCGGTAGCGAGCAATCAGCCCCAGCATTTT. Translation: CASSVASNQPQHF. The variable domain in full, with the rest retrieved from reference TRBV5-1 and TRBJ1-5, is KAGVTQTPRYLIKTRGQQVTLSCSPISGHRSVSWYQQTPGQGLQFLFEYFSETQRNKGNFPGRFSGRQFSNSRSEMNVSTLELGDSALYLCASSVASNQPQHFGDGTRLSIL.

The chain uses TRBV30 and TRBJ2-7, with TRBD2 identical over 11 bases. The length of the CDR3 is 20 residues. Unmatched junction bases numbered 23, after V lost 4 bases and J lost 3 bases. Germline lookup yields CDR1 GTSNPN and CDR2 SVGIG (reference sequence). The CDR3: CAWKLRLPGLADIPSYEQYF. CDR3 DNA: TGTGCCTGGAAATTAAGACTTCCGGGACTAGCGGACATTCCCAGCTACGAGCAGTACTTC.

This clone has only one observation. In nucleotides, the CDR3 is TGTGCCAGCAGCTCGACTACCGAGGAGCAGTACTTC. The encoded protein is CASSSTTEEQYF. The chain carries TRBV11-3 and TRBJ2-7; D possibly corresponds to TRBD2 (5 bases). Trimming pared 4 bases from V and 7 bases from J, leaving 11 bases between. The CDR3 loop spans 12 amino acids. Germline CDR1 reads SGHNT; CDR2 reads YENEEA.

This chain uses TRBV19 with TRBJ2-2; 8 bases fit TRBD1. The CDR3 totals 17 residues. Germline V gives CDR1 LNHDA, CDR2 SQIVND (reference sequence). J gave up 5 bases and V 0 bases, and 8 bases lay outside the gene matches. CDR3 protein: CASSIEPDREWTGELFF. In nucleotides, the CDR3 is TGTGCCAGTAGTATAGAACCGGACAGGGAATGGACCGGGGAGCTGTTTTTT.

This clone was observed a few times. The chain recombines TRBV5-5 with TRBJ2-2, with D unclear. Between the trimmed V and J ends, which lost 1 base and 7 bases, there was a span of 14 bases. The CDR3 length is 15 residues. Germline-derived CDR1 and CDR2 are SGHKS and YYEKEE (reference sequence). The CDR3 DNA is TGTGCCAGCAGCTTGAGTGCGTTTGACATCGGGGAGCTGTTTTTT. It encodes CASSLSAFDIGELFF.

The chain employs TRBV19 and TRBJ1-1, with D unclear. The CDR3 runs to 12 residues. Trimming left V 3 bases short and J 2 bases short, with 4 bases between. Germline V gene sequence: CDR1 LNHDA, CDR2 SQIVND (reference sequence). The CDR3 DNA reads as TGTGCCAGTAGTATGAGTAACACTGAAGCTTTCTTT. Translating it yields CASSMSNTEAFF.

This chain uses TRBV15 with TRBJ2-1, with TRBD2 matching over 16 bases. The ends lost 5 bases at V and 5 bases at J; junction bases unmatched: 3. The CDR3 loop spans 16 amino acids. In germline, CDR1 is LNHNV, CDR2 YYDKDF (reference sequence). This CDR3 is CATSGTSGRAHNEQFF. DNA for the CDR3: TGTGCCACCAGCGGGACTAGCGGGAGGGCCCACAATGAGCAGTTCTTC.

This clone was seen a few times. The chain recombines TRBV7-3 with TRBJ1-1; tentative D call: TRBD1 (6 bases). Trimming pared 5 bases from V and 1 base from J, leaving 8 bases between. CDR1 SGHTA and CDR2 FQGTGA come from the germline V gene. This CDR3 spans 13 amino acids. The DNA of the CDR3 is TGTGCCAGCAGCCCGGGACAGAACACTGAAGCTTTCTTT. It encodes CASSPGQNTEAFF.

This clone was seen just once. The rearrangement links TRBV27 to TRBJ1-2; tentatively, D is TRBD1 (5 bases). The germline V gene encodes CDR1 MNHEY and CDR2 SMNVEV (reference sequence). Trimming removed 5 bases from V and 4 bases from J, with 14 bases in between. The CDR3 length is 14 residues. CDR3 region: CASSPTQGTYGYTF. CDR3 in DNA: TGTGCCAGCAGTCCCACCCAGGGTACCTATGGCTACACCTTC.

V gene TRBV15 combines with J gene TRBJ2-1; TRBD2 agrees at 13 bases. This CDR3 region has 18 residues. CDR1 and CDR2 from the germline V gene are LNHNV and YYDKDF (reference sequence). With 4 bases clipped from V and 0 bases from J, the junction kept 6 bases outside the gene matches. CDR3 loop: CATSKGLAGTPSYNEQFF. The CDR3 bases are TGTGCCACCAGCAAGGGACTAGCGGGAACTCCCTCCTACAATGAGCAGTTCTTC.

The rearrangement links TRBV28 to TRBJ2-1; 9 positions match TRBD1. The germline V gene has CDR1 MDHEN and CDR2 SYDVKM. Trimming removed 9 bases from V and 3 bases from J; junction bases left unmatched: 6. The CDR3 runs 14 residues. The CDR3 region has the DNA TGTGCCAGTAAGGCGGGACAGGGCTACAATGAGCAGTTCTTC. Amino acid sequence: CASKAGQGYNEQFF.